The entry below describes one T cell receptor beta chain. The antigen remains undetermined. Each CDR3 protein gets one entry after TCRdb re-called the reads with MiXCR. The sample records about half a million distinct CDR3 sequences, about 33% being singletons. This sample stems from a study of T cell repertoires in cytomegalovirus infection. Study at large: HLA-B-restricted CMV epitopes that are well studied, plus recently identified HLA-C-restricted ones, were used by the study. Public TCR beta signatures provided an indication of both CMV infection and a matching HLA type. Overall study findings and caveats: Accumulated public TCR beta family frequency recognized individuals carrying CMV together with the relevant HLA. It was HLA-C-restricted CMV-specific TCR beta clonotypes that dominated the response ex vivo.

Germline V gene data show CDR1 as DFQATT and CDR2 as SNEGSKA (reference sequence). The trim removed 0 bases at V and 6 bases at J, leaving 5 bases unmatched. The CDR3 runs to 15 residues. The receptor comes from a human donor in good health (CMV status not recorded). Some clones in this sample may be carry-over from other donors' samples. The sequences come from cultured PBMCs, collected from culture after CMV antigen stimulation. The V call is TRBV20-1, the J call TRBJ2-5, with 12 bases that match TRBD2. CDR3 in amino acids: CSARDLAGGPQTQYF. The CDR3 bases are TGCAGTGCTAGAGATCTAGCGGGAGGGCCCCAGACCCAGTACTTC.